This note documents a single TCR beta chain sequence. Its specific antigen is unknown. Per-base qualities were not stored, and no clone one base away is much larger. In total, roughly 710 healthy bone marrow donors made up the cohort. Cohort members were all nominally healthy when sampled, although unrecorded immune exposures were likely present. The donor was CMV seronegative and was included in the group of under 450 seronegative cohort members. A peripheral blood sample was provided by each donor, and peripheral blood mononuclear cells were used for TCR beta sequencing. The Qiagen DNeasy Blood Extraction Kit was used to extract genomic DNA from the blood cell samples. These data come from a study of cytomegalovirus exposure and HLA in healthy donors (dated by TCRdb to 2016 to 2017). Context from the whole study: An earlier analysis of 587 of the donors reported approximately 280 Gb of sequence data and about 120 million unique TCR beta sequences obtained from some 200 million T cells. The aim of the study was to test whether cataloging public T cell receptors could identify signatures of past pathogen exposure. About five DR-DQ haplotypes were handled as single units for association and clustering because linkage in the cohort was strong. The number of typed donors differed by locus: roughly 620-630 for A, B, C, DRB1 and DQB1; roughly 510 for DQA1; approximately 600 for DPA1; and 450 to 480 for DPB1. Every repertoire in the discovery cohort had been generated on one and the same sequencing platform. In a later genetic analysis, genome-wide SNP genotypes for about 65% of the roughly 700 donors were used, and that subset was treated as a discovery cohort. Of the roughly 400 genotyped donors, over 80% were placed in the genetic ancestry cluster associated with self-reported Caucasian donors. Besides the first cohort of 666 subjects, a separate validation cohort made up of 90 to 150 different subjects was used. A later analysis re-analyzed previously published TCR beta repertoires from 600 to 850 donors and added high-resolution HLA genotyping to study TCR occurrence patterns. The study used immunosequencing to profile the T cell repertoires of some 600 subjects and linked those repertoires to cytomegalovirus serostatus. Around 300 gigabases of sequencing data and roughly 90 million unique TCR sequences were included in an early release covering several hundred HLA-typed donors. To predict cytomegalovirus infection status, the study combined high-throughput TCR immunosequencing, statistical association of individual TCRs with disease status, and machine learning. Donor age, sex, ethnicity and CMV serostatus were compiled alongside the repertoire data. Rather than using new phenotypic data, the later analysis identified candidate immune exposures from TCR beta sequences and from how often those sequences occurred across donors. HLA typing covered class I and class II loci at four-digit resolution. An earlier analysis of 587 of the donors applied high-throughput TCR beta sequencing to assess whether each TCR beta V gene segment acted as functional or pseudogenic. Among almost 400 genotyped donors of the cohort, an average of around 240,000 unique TCR beta nucleotide sequences were sequenced per donor, 15% to 20% of them non-productive.

Overall study outcomes, separate from this receptor: Most CMV-associated TCR beta chains appeared to be HLA-restricted in a later analysis, and the HLA associations seemed to be driven largely by CMV exposure. Because counts were too low, some 16 rarely observed V segments, including chromosome 9 orphons, were excluded from the earlier analysis of 587 of the donors. An earlier analysis of around 600 of the donors showed that most TCR beta V segments appeared in productive rearrangements either about 90% or about 30% of the time, which broadly matched IMGT annotations. Because HLA typing was missing for some donors at each locus, association tests included only the typed subset. At a false discovery rate of 0.05, a later analysis linked under 20,000 TCR beta sequences to specific HLA alleles. When HLA alleles, especially DR and DQ, strongly co-occurred, TCR associations were difficult to assign to individual alleles. According to a later analysis, parvovirus B19, influenza, CMV and Epstein-Barr virus appeared linked to several top co-occurrence clusters. A later analysis found that HLA-associated TCR beta chains were more clonally expanded and had lower generation probabilities than equally common non-associated chains. In the study, some 160 TCR beta chains were listed as associated with cytomegalovirus. The authors suggested that the approach could potentially be extended to other disease states and immunological phenotypes. CMV serostatus was the only immune exposure information available for the cohort. A few of the identified cytomegalovirus-associated TCR beta chains were confirmed in vitro to be specific for cytomegalovirus antigens. In both the original and validation cohorts, the classifier was reported to diagnose cytomegalovirus status with high specificity and sensitivity. Roughly uniform sequencing depth across donors was assumed in presence/absence analyses, although this assumption may not hold. Because the 87-base-pair reads could not distinguish some IMGT-functional V segments, including TRBV6-2 and TRBV6-3, those segments were excluded. The sequencing pipeline was judged likely to have produced a cluster of highly shared sequence variants as a technical artifact. In a later genetic analysis, a missense DCLRE1C variant was associated with V-gene and J-gene trimming of TCR beta chains, and the association was replicated in an independent cohort. Most TCR sequences were observed very rarely across donors, whereas some public TCRs were present in many individuals. A further reported finding was that TCR beta sequences accurately predicted the HLA-A and HLA-B alleles for most subjects in the first cohort. Linkage disequilibrium might explain the correlated functional status among segregating V segments, but an unknown experimental factor could not be ruled out. Compared with the 666-donor mean, donors in an Asian-associated ancestry cluster had fewer N-insertions in productive TCRs, according to a later genetic analysis. A later analysis found that TCR association rates varied across HLA loci, with DRB1 alleles showing the most associated TCRs and HLA-C alleles the fewest. The cohort was sequenced for TCR beta chains only, and without alpha or paired-chain data the features that could be detected were limited.

Library method: the immunoSEQ multiplex PCR assay. For the multiplex PCR, a mixture combining 60 forward primers for TCR Vbeta segments and 13 reverse primers for TCR Jbeta segments was used. Amplification of the CDR3 region of rearranged TCR beta genes was performed with a multiplex PCR assay on genomic DNA. Amplified TCR beta libraries were sequenced as 87-base-pair reads on the Illumina HiSeq System. In the source study's methods: In a later analysis, some 80 million unique TCR beta chains were counted across the approximately 670 repertoires, and roughly 11 million of these chains were shared by at least two donors. Raw reads were error-corrected and collapsed into unique sequences with a nearest-neighbor algorithm that merged closely related sequences to remove PCR and sequencing errors. To assign V, D and J gene segments, CDR3 sequences were aligned to IMGT reference sequences. For a sequence to be retained, at least a six-nucleotide match to both a V gene segment and a J gene segment was required. A rearrangement counted as productive if the CDR3 had no stop codons and remained in frame with V and J, and every other rearrangement counted as non-productive. Following IMGT convention, CDR3 was defined as the stretch from the second conserved V-encoded cysteine to the conserved J-encoded phenylalanine. In an earlier analysis of around 600 of the donors, sequences lacking an unambiguous match to a single V gene segment were excluded. In an earlier analysis of several hundred of the donors, a V segment was called functional when productive rearrangements were above 56.7%, and segregating when the standard deviation between donors exceeded 5%. A statistical classification framework was built for diagnosing cytomegalovirus status from the catalog of TCR beta chain sequences. V and J gene assignment, in a later analysis, came from comparing TCR nucleotide sequences with IMGT/GENE-DB human TR gene sequences. The TCRdist pipeline was used in a later analysis to assign CDR3 sequences and most-parsimonious VDJ recombination scenarios. In a later analysis, every TCR beta chain was defined by the combination of its CDR3 amino acid sequence and its V-gene family, and reads without a unique V-gene family were dropped. In a later analysis, a few hundred highly shared, low-generation-probability nucleotide sequences were removed to address suspected cross-contamination and a sequencing artifact. For each public chain, a later analysis derived a clonal expansion index from normalized ranks of inferred template counts within each repertoire. A later analysis computed generation probabilities with a VDJ recombination model fitted to out-of-frame rearrangements, and checked the results against IGoR. In a later analysis, hypergeometric tests were used to score TCR-TCR, TCR-HLA and TCR-CMV co-occurrence, with a repertoire-size bias correction applied to TCR pairs. False discovery rates were estimated in a later analysis by permuting HLA or CMV assignments 20 times. In a later analysis, co-occurring TCRs were grouped with DBSCAN, and TCRdist sequence similarity was added when clustering was performed within HLA-allele-positive subsets. Repertoires with fewer than 30,000 or more than 120,000 public chains, plus five repertoires with anomalous nucleotide sharing, were excluded from co-occurrence clustering. The source is immuneACCESS, and TCRdb retained only in-frame sequences with V and J called. Part of the clones is not carried over; for the studies checked, unresolved V genes explain less than half of this, and the remainder is unexplained. V and J calls and clone size are those listed in that table; D and trimming were worked out from the DNA. The sample profile shows some 150,000 clones; around 80% of them were found once. Together, the top ten hold 2% to 2.5% of the sample.

In the germline V gene, CDR1 corresponds to SGHRS and CDR2 to YFSETQ. The CDR3 measures 15 amino acids from cysteine to phenylalanine. Left in the record is the CDR3 DNA by itself, 45 bases read in frame from the first base. V was cut back by 4 bases and J by 1 base, leaving a gap of 14 bases between them. Sequencing input: PBMCs. The sequence was collected from a woman aged 45-60 years in good health and CMV-seronegative. The V and J segments used are TRBV5-1 and TRBJ1-1; the D gene remains uncertain. The nucleotide sequence reads TGCGCCAGCAGCGCAACATCTCCTGGGAACACTGAAGCTTTCTTT. It translates to CASSATSPGNTEAFF.